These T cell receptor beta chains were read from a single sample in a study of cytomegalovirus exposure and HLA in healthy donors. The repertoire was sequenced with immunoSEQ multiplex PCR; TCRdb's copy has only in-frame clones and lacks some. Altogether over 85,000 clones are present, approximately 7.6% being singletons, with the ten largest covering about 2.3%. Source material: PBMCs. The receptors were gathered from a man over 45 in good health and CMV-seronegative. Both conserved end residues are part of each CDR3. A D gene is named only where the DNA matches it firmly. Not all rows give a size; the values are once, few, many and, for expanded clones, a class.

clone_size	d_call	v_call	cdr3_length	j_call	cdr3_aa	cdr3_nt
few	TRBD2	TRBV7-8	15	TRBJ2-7	CASSPLAGPSGEQYF	TGTGCCAGCAGTCCGTTAGCGGGGCCCTCGGGCGAGCAGTACTTC
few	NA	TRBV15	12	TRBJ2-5	CATSRSQETQYF	TGTGCCACCAGCAGGAGTCAAGAGACCCAGTACTTC
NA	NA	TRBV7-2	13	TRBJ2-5	CASSGGGGETQYF	TGTGCCAGCAGCGGAGGGGGAGGGGAGACCCAGTACTTC
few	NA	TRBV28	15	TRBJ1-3	CASSLGGVGGNTIYF	TGTGCCAGCAGCCTAGGGGGGGTTGGCGGAAACACCATATATTTT
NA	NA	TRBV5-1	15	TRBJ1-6	CASSRTLSDNSPLHF	TGCGCCAGCAGCCGGACACTCTCGGATAATTCACCCCTCCACTTT
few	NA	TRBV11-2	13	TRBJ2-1	CASSLSGIDEQFF	TGTGCCAGCAGCTTATCAGGGATTGATGAGCAGTTCTTC
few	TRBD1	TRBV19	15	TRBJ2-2	CASSGTGTSTGELFF	TGTGCCAGTAGTGGGACAGGGACGAGCACCGGGGAGCTGTTTTTT
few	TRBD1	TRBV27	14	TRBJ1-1	CASSLSRQGAEAFF	TGTGCCAGCAGTTTATCCAGACAGGGCGCTGAAGCTTTCTTT
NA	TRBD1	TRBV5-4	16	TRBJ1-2	CASSLAGGGGANGYTF	TGTGCCAGCAGCTTGGCGGGCGGAGGGGGCGCGAATGGCTACACCTTC
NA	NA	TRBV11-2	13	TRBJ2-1	CASSLDRVSLAFF	TGTGCCAGCAGCTTAGATCGGGTTAGTCTAGCGTTCTTC
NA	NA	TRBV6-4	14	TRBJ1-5	CASSDRFSNQPQHF	TGTGCCAGCAGTGATCGGTTTAGCAATCAGCCCCAGCATTTT
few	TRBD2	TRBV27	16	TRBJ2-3	CASSFRSSGFTDTQYF	TGTGCCAGCAGTTTTCGGTCTAGCGGGTTCACAGATACGCAGTATTTT
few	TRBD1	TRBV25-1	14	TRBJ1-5	CASSGQGINQPQHF	TGTGCCAGCAGTGGACAGGGGATCAATCAGCCCCAGCATTTT
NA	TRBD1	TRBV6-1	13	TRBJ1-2	CATGDRGIYGYTF	TGTGCCACCGGGGACAGGGGTATCTATGGCTACACCTTC
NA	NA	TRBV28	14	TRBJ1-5	CASSLFRGYQPQHF	TGTGCCAGCAGCCTCTTCAGGGGATATCAGCCCCAGCATTTT
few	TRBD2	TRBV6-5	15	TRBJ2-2	CASRSGTSGTGELFF	TGTGCCAGCAGGAGCGGGACTAGCGGGACCGGGGAGCTGTTTTTT
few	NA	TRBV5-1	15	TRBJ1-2	CASSLDGGRVGGYTF	TGCGCCAGCAGCTTGGATGGAGGGCGTGTGGGTGGCTACACCTTC
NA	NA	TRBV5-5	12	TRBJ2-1	CASSLDLNEQFF	TGTGCCAGCAGCCTAGACTTGAATGAGCAGTTCTTC
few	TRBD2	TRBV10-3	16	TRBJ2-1	CAISEYSGVSYNEQFF	TGTGCCATCAGTGAATATAGCGGGGTCTCCTACAATGAGCAGTTCTTC
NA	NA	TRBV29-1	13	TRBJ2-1	CSSKGVDYNEQFF	TGCAGCAGTAAGGGAGTAGATTACAATGAGCAGTTCTTC
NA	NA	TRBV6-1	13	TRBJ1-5	CASRQVPDQPQHF	TGTGCCAGCAGACAGGTTCCCGATCAGCCCCAGCATTTT
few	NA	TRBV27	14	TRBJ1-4	CASSLYGQNEKLFF	TGTGCCAGCAGTTTATATGGGCAGAATGAAAAACTGTTTTTT
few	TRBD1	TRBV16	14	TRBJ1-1	CASSGTGWDTEAFF	TGTGCCAGCAGCGGGACAGGGTGGGACACTGAAGCTTTCTTT
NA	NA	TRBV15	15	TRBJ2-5	CATSRKKDLFGTQYF	TGTGCCACCAGCAGAAAAAAGGACTTATTCGGGACCCAGTACTTC
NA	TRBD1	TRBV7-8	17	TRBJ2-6	CASSPRQGLSGANVLTF	TGTGCCAGCAGCCCACGACAGGGGCTGTCTGGGGCCAACGTCCTGACTTTC
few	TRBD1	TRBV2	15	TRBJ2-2	CASSVRGQGTGELFF	TGTGCCAGCAGTGTTAGGGGACAGGGCACCGGGGAGCTGTTTTTT
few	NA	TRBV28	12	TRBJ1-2	CASSSRTYGYTF	TGTGCCAGCAGTTCCAGAACCTATGGCTACACCTTC
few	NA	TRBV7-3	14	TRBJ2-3	CASSLRSNTDTQYF	TGTGCCAGCAGCTTAAGGAGCAACACAGATACGCAGTATTTT
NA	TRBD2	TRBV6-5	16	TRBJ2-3	CASSSLHRTGGDTQYF	TGTGCCAGCAGTTCCCTACACCGAACGGGGGGGGATACGCAGTATTTT
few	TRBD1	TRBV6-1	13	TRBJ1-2	CASSGQGAGGYTF	TGTGCCAGCAGTGGACAGGGGGCTGGGGGCTACACCTTC
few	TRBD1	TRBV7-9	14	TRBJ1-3	CASSPGGSGNTIYF	TGTGCCAGCAGCCCAGGGGGCTCTGGAAACACCATATATTTT
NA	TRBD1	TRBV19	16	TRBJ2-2	CASSRGQGANTGELFF	TGTGCCAGTAGTAGAGGACAGGGAGCGAACACCGGGGAGCTGTTTTTT
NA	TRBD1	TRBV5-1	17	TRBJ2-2	CASSLEGTGARTGELFF	TGCGCCAGCAGCTTGGAGGGGACAGGGGCGCGCACCGGGGAGCTGTTTTTT
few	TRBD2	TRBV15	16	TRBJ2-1	CATSRDRAAGVDEQFF	TGTGCCACCAGCAGAGATCGAGCAGCGGGAGTGGATGAGCAGTTCTTC
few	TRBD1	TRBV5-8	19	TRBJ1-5	CASSPDRLSGQGTNQPQHF	TGTGCCAGCAGCCCGGATCGTCTTTCGGGACAGGGGACCAATCAGCCCCAGCATTTT
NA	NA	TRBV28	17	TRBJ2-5	CASSSFLQGLLQETQYF	TGTGCCAGCAGTTCCTTCCTACAGGGCCTTCTCCAAGAGACCCAGTACTTC
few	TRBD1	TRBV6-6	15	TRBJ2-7	CASRLGQGGPYEQYF	TGTGCCAGCAGACTCGGACAGGGGGGACCCTACGAGCAGTACTTC
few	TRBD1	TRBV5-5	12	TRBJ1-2	CARQGINYGYTF	TGTGCCCGACAGGGTATTAACTATGGCTACACCTTC
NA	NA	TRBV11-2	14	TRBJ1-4	CASSLGQSNEKLFF	TGTGCCAGCAGCCTTGGACAGAGTAATGAAAAACTGTTTTTT
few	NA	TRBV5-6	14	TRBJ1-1	CASSLARGDTEAFF	TGTGCCAGCAGCTTGGCACGGGGAGACACCGAAGCTTTCTTT
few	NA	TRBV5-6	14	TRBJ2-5	CASSLASLGETQYF	TGTGCCAGCAGCTTGGCCTCGCTCGGGGAGACCCAGTACTTC
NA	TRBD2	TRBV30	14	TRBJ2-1	CAWSRGEAYNEQFF	TGTGCCTGGAGTCGGGGGGAGGCCTACAATGAGCAGTTCTTC
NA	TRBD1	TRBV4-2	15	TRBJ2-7	CASSREWQGAEGQYF	TGTGCCAGCAGCCGAGAATGGCAGGGGGCTGAGGGGCAGTACTTC
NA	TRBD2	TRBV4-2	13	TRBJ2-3	CASSRGLADTQYF	TGTGCCAGCAGCCGCGGACTAGCTGATACGCAGTATTTT
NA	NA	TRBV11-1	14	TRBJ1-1	CASSFSPTSPEAFF	TGTGCCAGCAGCTTCTCCCCGACATCCCCTGAAGCTTTCTTT
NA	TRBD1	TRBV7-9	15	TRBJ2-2	CASSLRQGRTGELFF	TGTGCCAGCAGCTTACGACAGGGTAGAACCGGGGAGCTGTTTTTT
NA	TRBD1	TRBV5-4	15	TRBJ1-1	CASSLPGTVNTEAFF	TGTGCCAGCAGCTTGCCGGGGACAGTGAACACTGAAGCTTTCTTT
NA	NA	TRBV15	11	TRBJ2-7	CATSNLYEQYF	TGTGCCACCAGCAACTTATACGAGCAGTACTTC